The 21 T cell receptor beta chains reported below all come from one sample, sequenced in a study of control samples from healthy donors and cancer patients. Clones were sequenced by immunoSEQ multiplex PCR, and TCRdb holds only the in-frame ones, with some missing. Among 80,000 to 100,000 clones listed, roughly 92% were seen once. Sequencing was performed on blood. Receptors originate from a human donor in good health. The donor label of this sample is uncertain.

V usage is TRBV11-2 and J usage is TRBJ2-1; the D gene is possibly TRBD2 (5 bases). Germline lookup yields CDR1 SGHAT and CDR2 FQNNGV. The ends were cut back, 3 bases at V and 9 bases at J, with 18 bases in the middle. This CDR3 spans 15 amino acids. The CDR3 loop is CASSFSGVGSSEQFF. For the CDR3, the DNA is TGTGCCAGCAGCTTTTCCGGGGTAGGGAGTAGTGAGCAGTTCTTC.

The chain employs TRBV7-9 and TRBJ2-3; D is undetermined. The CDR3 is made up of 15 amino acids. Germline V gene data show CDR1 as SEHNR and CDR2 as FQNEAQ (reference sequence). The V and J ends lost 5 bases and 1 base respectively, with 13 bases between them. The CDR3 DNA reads TGTGCCAGCAGCCCCTCCTGGCAGGGCACAGATACGCAGTATTTT. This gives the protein CASSPSWQGTDTQYF.

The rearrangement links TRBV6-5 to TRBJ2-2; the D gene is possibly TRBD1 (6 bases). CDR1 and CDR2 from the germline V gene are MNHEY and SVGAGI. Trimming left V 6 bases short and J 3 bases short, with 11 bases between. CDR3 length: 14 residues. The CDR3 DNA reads TGTGCCAGCAGCTCAGGGGTCTACACCGGGGAGCTGTTTTTT. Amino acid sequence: CASSSGVYTGELFF.

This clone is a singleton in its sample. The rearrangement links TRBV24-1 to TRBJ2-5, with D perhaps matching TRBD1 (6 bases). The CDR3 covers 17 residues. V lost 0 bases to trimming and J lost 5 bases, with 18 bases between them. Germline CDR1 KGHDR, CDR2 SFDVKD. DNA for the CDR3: TGTGCCACCAGTGATTTGCCCGGGACACCCGAGGCGGAGACCCAGTACTTC. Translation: CATSDLPGTPEAETQYF.

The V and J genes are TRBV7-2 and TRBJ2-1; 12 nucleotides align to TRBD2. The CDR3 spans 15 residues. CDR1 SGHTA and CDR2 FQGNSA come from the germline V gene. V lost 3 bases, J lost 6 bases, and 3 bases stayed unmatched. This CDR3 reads CASSFLAGGPNEQFF. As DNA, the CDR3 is TGTGCCAGCAGCTTTCTAGCGGGGGGGCCCAATGAGCAGTTCTTC.

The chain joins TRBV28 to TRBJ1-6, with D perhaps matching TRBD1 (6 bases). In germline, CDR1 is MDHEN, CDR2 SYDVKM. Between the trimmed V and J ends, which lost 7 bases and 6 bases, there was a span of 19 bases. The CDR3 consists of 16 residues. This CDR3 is CASTAGAEMGNSPLHF. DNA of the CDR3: TGTGCCAGCACTGCAGGGGCCGAAATGGGTAATTCACCCCTCCACTTT.

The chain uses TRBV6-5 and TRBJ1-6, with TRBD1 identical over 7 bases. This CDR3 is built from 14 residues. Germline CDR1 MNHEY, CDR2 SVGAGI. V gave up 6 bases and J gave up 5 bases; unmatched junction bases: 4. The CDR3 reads CASRAGQNNSPLHF. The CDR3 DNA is TGTGCCAGCAGAGCGGGACAGAATAATTCACCCCTCCACTTT.

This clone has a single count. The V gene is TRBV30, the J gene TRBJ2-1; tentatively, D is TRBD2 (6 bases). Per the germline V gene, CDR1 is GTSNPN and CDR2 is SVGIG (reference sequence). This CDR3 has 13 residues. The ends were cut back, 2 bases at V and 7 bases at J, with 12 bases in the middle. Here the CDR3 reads CAWSSGLGNEQFF. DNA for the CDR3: TGTGCCTGGAGTTCGGGACTTGGGAATGAGCAGTTCTTC.

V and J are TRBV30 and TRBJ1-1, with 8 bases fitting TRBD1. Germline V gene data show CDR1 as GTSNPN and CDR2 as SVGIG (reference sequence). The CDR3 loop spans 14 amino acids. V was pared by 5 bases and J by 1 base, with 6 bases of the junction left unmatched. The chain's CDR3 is CAWDSGTGNTEAFF. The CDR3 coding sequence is TGTGCCTGGGACTCCGGGACAGGGAACACTGAAGCTTTCTTT. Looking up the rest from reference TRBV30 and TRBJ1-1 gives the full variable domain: SQTIHQWPATLVQPVGSPLSLECTVEGTSNPNLYWYRQAAGRGLQLLFYSVGIGQISSEVPQNLSASRPQDRQFILSSKKLLLSDSGFYLCAWDSGTGNTEAFFGQGTRLTVV.

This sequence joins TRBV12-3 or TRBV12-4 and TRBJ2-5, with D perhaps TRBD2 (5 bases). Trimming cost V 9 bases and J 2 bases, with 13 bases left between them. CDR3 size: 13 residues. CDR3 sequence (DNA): TGTGCCAGTCAAATTAGCGCGCAAGAGACCCAGTACTTC. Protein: CASQISAQETQYF.

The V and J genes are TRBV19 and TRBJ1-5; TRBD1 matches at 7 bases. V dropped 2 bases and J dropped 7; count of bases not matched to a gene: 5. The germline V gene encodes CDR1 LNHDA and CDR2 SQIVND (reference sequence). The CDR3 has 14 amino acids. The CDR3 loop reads CASSIRGLGQPQHF. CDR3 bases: TGTGCCAGTAGTATAAGGGGGCTCGGGCAGCCCCAGCATTTT.

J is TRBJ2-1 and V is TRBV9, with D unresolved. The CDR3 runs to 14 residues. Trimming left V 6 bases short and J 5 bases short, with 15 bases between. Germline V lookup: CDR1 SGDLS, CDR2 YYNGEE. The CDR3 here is CASTPQRWDNEQFF. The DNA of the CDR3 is TGTGCCAGCACCCCACAACGCTGGGACAATGAGCAGTTCTTC. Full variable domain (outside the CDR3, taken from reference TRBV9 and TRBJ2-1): DSGVTQTPKHLITATGQRVTLRCSPRSGDLSVYWYQQSLDQGLQFLIQYYNGEERAKGNILERFSAQQFPDLHSELNLSSLELGDSALYFCASTPQRWDNEQFFGPGTRLTVL.

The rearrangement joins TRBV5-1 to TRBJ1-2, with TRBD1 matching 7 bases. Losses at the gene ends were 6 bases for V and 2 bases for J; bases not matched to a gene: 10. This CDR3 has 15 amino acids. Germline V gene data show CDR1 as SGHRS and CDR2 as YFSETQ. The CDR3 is CASKPIPGQNYGYTF. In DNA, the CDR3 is TGCGCCAGCAAACCAATCCCGGGACAGAACTATGGCTACACCTTC.

The chain's CDR3 is CASSFGGGPGEQFF. The CDR3 bases are TGTGCCAGCAGTTTCGGAGGGGGACCGGGTGAGCAGTTCTTC. This chain joins TRBV27 and TRBJ2-1, with D perhaps given as TRBD1 or TRBD2 (6 bases each). This CDR3 contains 14 residues. Germline CDR1 is MNHEY and CDR2 is SMNVEV (reference sequence). The V end was cut by 3 bases, the J end by 9 bases, with 15 bases between.

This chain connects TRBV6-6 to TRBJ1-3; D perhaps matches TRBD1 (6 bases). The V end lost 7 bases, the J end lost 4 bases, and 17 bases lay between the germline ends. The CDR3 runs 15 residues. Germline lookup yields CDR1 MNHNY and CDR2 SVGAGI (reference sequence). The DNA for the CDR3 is TGTGCCAGCACCACTCCAACAGGGTCGGGAAACACCATATATTTT. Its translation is CASTTPTGSGNTIYF.

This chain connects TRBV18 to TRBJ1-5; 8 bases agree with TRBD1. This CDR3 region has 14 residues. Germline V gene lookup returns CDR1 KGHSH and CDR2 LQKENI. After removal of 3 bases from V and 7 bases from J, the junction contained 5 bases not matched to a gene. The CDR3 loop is CASSPDREGQPQHF. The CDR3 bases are TGTGCCAGCTCACCGGACAGGGAGGGACAGCCCCAGCATTTT.

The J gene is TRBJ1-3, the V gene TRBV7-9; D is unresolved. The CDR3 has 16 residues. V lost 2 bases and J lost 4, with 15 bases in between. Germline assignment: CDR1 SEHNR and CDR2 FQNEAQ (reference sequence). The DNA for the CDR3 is TGTGCCAGCAGCTTATCAAAGGACGCTTTCGGAAACACCATATATTTT. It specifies CASSLSKDAFGNTIYF.

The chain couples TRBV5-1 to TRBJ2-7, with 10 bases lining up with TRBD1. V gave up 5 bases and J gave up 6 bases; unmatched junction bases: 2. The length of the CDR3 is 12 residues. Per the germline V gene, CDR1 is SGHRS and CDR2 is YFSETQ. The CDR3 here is CASRTGGAEQYF. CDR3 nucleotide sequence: TGCGCCAGCAGGACAGGGGGCGCCGAGCAGTACTTC. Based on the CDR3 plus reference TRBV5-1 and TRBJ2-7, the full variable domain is KAGVTQTPRYLIKTRGQQVTLSCSPISGHRSVSWYQQTPGQGLQFLFEYFSETQRNKGNFPGRFSGRQFSNSRSEMNVSTLELGDSALYLCASRTGGAEQYFGPGTRLTVT.

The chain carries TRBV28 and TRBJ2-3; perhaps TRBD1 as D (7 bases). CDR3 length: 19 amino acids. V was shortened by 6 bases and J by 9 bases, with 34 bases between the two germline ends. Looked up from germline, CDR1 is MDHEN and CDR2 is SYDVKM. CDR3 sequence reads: CASRNEGGVRGRGTHTQYF. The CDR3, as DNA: TGTGCCAGCAGGAACGAGGGGGGTGTCCGGGGCAGGGGGACCCACACGCAGTATTTT.

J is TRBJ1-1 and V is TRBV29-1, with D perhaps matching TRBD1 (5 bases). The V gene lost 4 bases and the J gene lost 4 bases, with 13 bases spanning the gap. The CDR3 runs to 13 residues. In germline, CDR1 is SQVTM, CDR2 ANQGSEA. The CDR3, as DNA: TGCAGCGTTGGCGAGGGGCTGGGCACTGAAGCTTTCTTT. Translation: CSVGEGLGTEAFF.

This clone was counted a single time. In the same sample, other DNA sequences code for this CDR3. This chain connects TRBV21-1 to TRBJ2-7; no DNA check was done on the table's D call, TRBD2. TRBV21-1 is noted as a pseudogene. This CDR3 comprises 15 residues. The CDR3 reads CASSGRGGPHYEQYF. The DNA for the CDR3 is TGTGCCAGCAGCGGGCGGGGGGGGCCACACTACGAGCAGTACTTC.